This entry lists 17 T cell receptor beta chains sequenced from one sample in a study of cytomegalovirus exposure and HLA in healthy donors. The PCR had 60 Vbeta and 13 Jbeta primers. Sequenced by immunoSEQ multiplex PCR; TCRdb stores in-frame clones only, minus some. The table includes nearly 300,000 clones, roughly 89% detected once. Sequencing used PBMCs. The source of these receptors is a man in his forties or fifties in good health and CMV-seropositive.

The V and J genes are TRBV13 and TRBJ2-1; TRBD2 agrees at 10 bases. J lost 2 bases, V lost 2 bases, and 3 bases had no gene match. The CDR3 contains 16 residues. The germline V gene encodes CDR1 PRHDT and CDR2 FYEKMQ (reference sequence). The CDR3 reads CASSLKAGGPYNEQFF. The DNA for the CDR3 is TGTGCCAGCAGCTTAAAAGCGGGAGGGCCCTACAATGAGCAGTTCTTC. The full variable domain, completed using reference TRBV13 and TRBJ2-1, is AAGVIQSPRHLIKEKRETATLKCYPIPRHDTVYWYQQGPGQDPQFLISFYEKMQSDKGSIPDRFSAQQFSDYHSELNMSSLELGDSALYFCASSLKAGGPYNEQFFGPGTRLTVL.

The rearrangement joins TRBV7-9 to TRBJ2-1, with 11 bases lining up with TRBD2. CDR1 and CDR2 from the germline V gene are SEHNR and FQNEAQ (reference sequence). The CDR3 consists of 17 residues. The junction had 9 bases not matched to a gene; V was cut back by 2 bases and J by 6 bases. CDR3 DNA sequence: TGTGCCAGCAGCTTAACCCCCCTAGCGGGAGGTGTCAATGAGCAGTTCTTC. Translation gives CASSLTPLAGGVNEQFF.

The chain links TRBV13 to TRBJ2-7; 7 bases are shared with TRBD2. The CDR3 is made up of 14 amino acids. The germline V gene encodes CDR1 PRHDT and CDR2 FYEKMQ (reference sequence). Losses at the gene ends were 0 bases for V and 6 bases for J; bases not matched to a gene: 5. DNA of the CDR3: TGTGCCAGCAGCTTAGGCCTAACGGGGGGCGAGCAGTACTTC. Protein sequence: CASSLGLTGGEQYF.

This rearrangement joins TRBV5-4 to TRBJ2-1; 14 bases are a match to TRBD2. CDR1 is SGHNT, CDR2 YYREEE, per germline (reference sequence). Trimming took 3 bases from V and 2 from J; bases not matched to a gene: 13. The CDR3 length is 20 residues. This CDR3 reads CASSWGGTPTSGRAYNEQFF. The CDR3 coding sequence is TGTGCCAGCAGCTGGGGTGGGACCCCGACTAGCGGGAGGGCCTACAATGAGCAGTTCTTC. Filled out from reference TRBV5-4 and TRBJ2-1, the complete variable domain reads ETGVTQSPTHLIKTRGQQVTLRCSSQSGHNTVSWYQQALGQGPQFIFQYYREEENGRGNFPPRFSGLQFPNYSSELNVNALELDDSALYLCASSWGGTPTSGRAYNEQFFGPGTRLTVL.

The chain uses TRBV5-1 and TRBJ2-1; 7 bases are shared with TRBD2. J gave up 0 bases and V 3 bases, and 6 bases lay outside the gene matches. The CDR3 is 16 amino acids. Per germline, CDR1 SGHRS and CDR2 YFSETQ. Written as DNA, the CDR3 is TGCGCCAGCAGCTCGCCGCGCGGGAGCTCCTACAATGAGCAGTTCTTC. This codes for CASSSPRGSSYNEQFF.

This clone was counted once. The chain has TRBV19 and TRBJ1-2; 8 bases fit TRBD1. Per germline, CDR1 LNHDA and CDR2 SQIVND (reference sequence). With 4 bases clipped from V and 1 base from J, the junction kept 11 bases outside the gene matches. The CDR3 is 17 residues long. CDR3 residues: CASSSDVRGLFNYGYTF. The CDR3 DNA reads TGTGCCAGTAGTAGTGACGTCAGGGGGCTGTTTAACTATGGCTACACCTTC. Filled out from reference TRBV19 and TRBJ1-2, the complete variable domain reads DGGITQSPKYLFRKEGQNVTLSCEQNLNHDAMYWYRQDPGQGLRLIYYSQIVNDFQKGDIAEGYSVSREKKESFPLTVTSAQKNPTAFYLCASSSDVRGLFNYGYTFGSGTRLTVV.

The genes are TRBV20-1 and TRBJ2-1, with unresolved D. From germline, CDR1 is DFQATT and CDR2 SNEGSKA (reference sequence). CDR3 length: 11 amino acids. V shed 5 bases and J shed 8 bases, with 10 bases lying between them. The CDR3 reads CSAPLEDEQFF. The CDR3 bases are TGCAGTGCTCCGCTAGAAGATGAGCAGTTCTTC.

The rearrangement joins TRBV27 to TRBJ2-2; the match to TRBD2 covers 7 bases. The V segment lost 2 bases and the J segment 10 bases; nucleotides outside the gene matches: 22. Germline V lookup: CDR1 MNHEY, CDR2 SMNVEV (reference sequence). The CDR3 totals 19 residues. CDR3 sequence: CASSLETPTRLAVSEELFF. Written as DNA, the CDR3 is TGTGCCAGCAGTTTAGAAACCCCGACTCGTCTAGCGGTGAGCGAGGAGCTGTTTTTT.

This clone was seen a single time. Within the sample, other DNA sequences also encode this same CDR3. The chain couples TRBV4-1 to TRBJ1-2; D unresolved. Per germline, CDR1 MGHRA and CDR2 YSYEKL. The germline V and J ends were trimmed by 1 base and 7 bases, with 7 bases remaining between them. The CDR3 runs 12 residues. The CDR3 is CASSQAAGGYTF. CDR3 DNA sequence: TGCGCCAGCAGCCAAGCGGCAGGTGGCTACACCTTC.

The chain joins TRBV11-3 to TRBJ2-2; 9 nucleotides agree with TRBD2. With V trimmed by 5 bases and J by 6 bases, 7 bases remained unmatched. This CDR3 is built from 15 residues. The germline CDR1 and CDR2 sequences are SGHNT and YENEEA. The CDR3 here is CASSAAGTSPGELFF. Here the CDR3 DNA reads TGTGCCAGCAGCGCAGCCGGGACTAGCCCCGGGGAGCTGTTTTTT.

The V and J genes are TRBV4-3 and TRBJ2-1; 12 bases are shared with TRBD1. V lost 4 bases to trimming and J lost 7 bases; unmatched junction nucleotides: 5. The CDR3 sequence is 15 residues long. Germline V gene data show CDR1 as LGHNA and CDR2 as YSLEER. CDR3 nucleotide sequence: TGCGCCAGCAGCCGAGGGACAGGGGGCGAGAATGAGCAGTTCTTC. It codes for CASSRGTGGENEQFF.

The rearrangement uses TRBV2 and TRBJ1-2; no reliable D call. V lost 2 bases and J lost 2, with 15 bases in between. The length of the CDR3 is 16 residues. Germline V gives CDR1 SNHLY, CDR2 FYNNEI. CDR3 sequence (DNA): TGTGCCAGCAGTGAACTCTATAGCGCGACAAACTATGGCTACACCTTC. This gives the protein CASSELYSATNYGYTF.

This clone was found a few times. The chain employs TRBV5-6 and TRBJ2-7, with TRBD2 identical over 7 bases. With 7 bases clipped from V and 6 bases from J, the junction kept 7 bases outside the gene matches. This CDR3 has 12 amino acids. Germline CDR1 reads SGHDT; CDR2 reads YYEEEE. CDR3 sequence (DNA): TGTGCCAGCGGACTTTGGGGGGGCGAGCAGTACTTC. It translates to CASGLWGGEQYF. Using reference TRBV5-6 and TRBJ2-7 for the parts outside the CDR3, the full variable domain is DAGVTQSPTHLIKTRGQQVTLRCSPKSGHDTVSWYQQALGQGPQFIFQYYEEEERQRGNFPDRFSGHQFPNYSSELNVNALLLGDSALYLCASGLWGGEQYFGPGTRLTVT.

The chain has TRBV7-2 and TRBJ1-5, with unresolved D. The CDR3 totals 13 residues. V shed 5 bases and J shed 7 bases, with 12 bases lying between them. Germline loops: CDR1 SGHTA, CDR2 FQGNSA. This chain's CDR3 is CASSQRGGQPQHF. In nucleotides, the CDR3 is TGTGCCAGCAGCCAACGTGGAGGGCAGCCCCAGCATTTT.

This clone was counted between two and nine times. The chain employs TRBV6-4 and TRBJ1-2; D is unclear. CDR1 MRHNA and CDR2 SNTAGT come from the germline V gene. The CDR3 contains 11 residues. V gave up 5 bases and J gave up 8 bases, with 9 bases separating them. The CDR3 spells CASSSGGGYTF. The DNA of the CDR3 is TGTGCCAGCAGTTCCGGCGGGGGCTACACCTTC.

The V call is TRBV19, the J call TRBJ2-1, with 7 nucleotides matching TRBD2. Trimming at V came to 1 base and at J to 9 bases, leaving 9 bases not matched to a gene. The CDR3 loop spans 15 amino acids. Germline CDR1 LNHDA, CDR2 SQIVND (reference sequence). The CDR3 protein is CASSIAGGAPGEQFF. CDR3 DNA sequence: TGTGCCAGTAGTATAGCGGGAGGAGCCCCAGGTGAGCAGTTCTTC.

The genes are TRBV28 and TRBJ1-1, with 7 bases matching TRBD1. Germline V lookup: CDR1 MDHEN, CDR2 SYDVKM. The CDR3 loop spans 14 amino acids. J gave up 0 bases and V 7 bases, and 5 bases lay outside the gene matches. The CDR3: CASTKTGLNTEAFF. CDR3 DNA sequence: TGTGCCAGCACCAAGACAGGGCTGAACACTGAAGCTTTCTTT.